The present T cell receptor (beta chain) was sequenced within a study of T cell responses to AZD1222 COVID-19 vaccine. The study, taken as a whole, reports: There were mostly white British donors and more females than males, and clonal diversity was possibly underestimated.

Germline V gives CDR1 SGHRS, CDR2 YFSETQ. With V trimmed by 4 bases and J by 2 bases, 11 bases remained unmatched. The CDR3 has 16 residues. Comments on this clone: The target antigen is unknown.

Assay: immunoSEQ multiplex PCR; the TCRdb copy retains only in-frame clones and omits some. The table records roughly 150,000 clones, approximately 90% of them present only once. Material: peripheral blood, obtained on day 0 of AZD1222 vaccination. V is TRBV5-1 and J is TRBJ2-5, with 7 nucleotides matching TRBD1. The clonotype comes from an adult in good health. The CDR3 DNA sequence: TGCGCCAGCAGCCAGTGGGCAGGGGGTACGCAAGAGACCCAGTACTTC. This translates into CASSQWAGGTQETQYF.